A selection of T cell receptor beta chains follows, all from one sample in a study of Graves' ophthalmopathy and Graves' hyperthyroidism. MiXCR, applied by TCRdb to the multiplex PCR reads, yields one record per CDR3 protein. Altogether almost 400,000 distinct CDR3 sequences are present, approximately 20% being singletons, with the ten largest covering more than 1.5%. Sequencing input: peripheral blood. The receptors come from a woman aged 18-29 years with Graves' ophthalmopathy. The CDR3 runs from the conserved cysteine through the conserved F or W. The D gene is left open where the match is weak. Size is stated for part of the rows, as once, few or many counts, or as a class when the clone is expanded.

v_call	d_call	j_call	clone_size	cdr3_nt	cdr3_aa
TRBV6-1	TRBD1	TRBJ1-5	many	TGTGCCAGCAGTGCGGCAGGGGGTCAGCCCCAGCATTTT	CASSAAGGQPQHF
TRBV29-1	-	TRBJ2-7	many	TGCAGCGTCTCCTCGACAGCCTACGAGCAGTACTTC	CSVSSTAYEQYF
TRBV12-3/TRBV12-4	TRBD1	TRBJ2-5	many	TGTGCCAGCAGACTCGGACAGGGGCGGGAGACCCAGTACTTC	CASRLGQGRETQYF
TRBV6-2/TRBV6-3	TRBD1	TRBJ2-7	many	TGTGCCAGCAAAAAAGGACAGGGAGACGAGCAGTACTTC	CASKKGQGDEQYF
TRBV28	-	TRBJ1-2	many	TGTGCCAGCGACGGGGGGCAAGCTAACTATGGCTACACCTTC	CASDGGQANYGYTF
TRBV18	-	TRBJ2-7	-	TGTGCCAGCTCACCAAACTCCCACAACGAGCAGTACTTC	CASSPNSHNEQYF
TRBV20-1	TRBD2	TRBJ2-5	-	TGCAGTGCGAGACTAGCGGCACAAGAGACCCAGTACTTC	CSARLAAQETQYF
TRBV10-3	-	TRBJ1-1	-	TGTGCCATCAGCGATTACCGACAGGATAAGCTTGAAGCTTTCTTT	CAISDYRQDKLEAFF
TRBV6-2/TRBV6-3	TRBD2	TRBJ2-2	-	TGTGCCAGCAGTTCCCCTGAGGGAAGCGGGAGTACCGGGGAGCTGTTTTTT	CASSSPEGSGSTGELFF
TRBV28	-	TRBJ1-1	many	TGTGCCAGCAGTTTCGGGGACGTAGGCTTGAACACTGAAGCTTTCTTT	CASSFGDVGLNTEAFF
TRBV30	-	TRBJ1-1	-	TGTGCTTGGAGTTGGGACGCTGAAGCTTTCTTT	CAWSWDAEAFF
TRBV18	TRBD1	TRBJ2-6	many	TGTGCCAGCTCACGAGACAGGGTAGGCACTGGGGCCAACGTCCTGACTTTC	CASSRDRVGTGANVLTF
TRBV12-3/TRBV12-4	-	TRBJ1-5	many	TGTGCCAGCAGTAAAACCTTGGGGGGGAATCAGCCCCAGCATTTT	CASSKTLGGNQPQHF
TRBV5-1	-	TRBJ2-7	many	TGCGCCAGCGCCCCTGAGGGACGTGGGACCTACGAGCAGTACTTC	CASAPEGRGTYEQYF
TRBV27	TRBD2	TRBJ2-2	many	TGTGCCAGCAGTTCTAAACTAGCGGGTTACACCGGGGAGCTGTTTTTT	CASSSKLAGYTGELFF
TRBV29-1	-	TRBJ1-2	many	TGCAGCGTTGAAGAGGGCGGGAAAAACTATGGCTACACCTTC	CSVEEGGKNYGYTF
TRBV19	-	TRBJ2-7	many	TGTGCCAGGGGGGGACTTCGTGTCGAGACGAGTCCCTACGAGCAGTACTTC	CARGGLRVETSPYEQYF
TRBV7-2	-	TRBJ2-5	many	TGTGCCAGCAGCTTAGATCCTCAGGGTGGAGAGACCCAGTACTTC	CASSLDPQGGETQYF
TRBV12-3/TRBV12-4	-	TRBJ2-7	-	TGTGCCAGCAGTTCGACGCCTTCCTACGAGCAGTACTTC	CASSSTPSYEQYF
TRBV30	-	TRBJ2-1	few	TGTGCCTGGAGAGGACTAAGGCCCTACAATGAGCAGTTCTTC	CAWRGLRPYNEQFF
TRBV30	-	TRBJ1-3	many	TGTGCCTGGAGTGTACTCCTCGGAAACACCATATATTTT	CAWSVLLGNTIYF
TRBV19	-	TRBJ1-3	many	TGTGCCACCGGAAGCTCTGGAAACACCATATATTTT	CATGSSGNTIYF
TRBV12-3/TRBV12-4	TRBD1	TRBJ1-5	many	TGTGCCAGCACCATGACAGGGCCGGGTCAGCCCCAGCATTTT	CASTMTGPGQPQHF
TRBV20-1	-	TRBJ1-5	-	TGCAGTGCTAGCCGGGGAAGTGGATTTAATCAGCCCCAGCATTTT	CSASRGSGFNQPQHF
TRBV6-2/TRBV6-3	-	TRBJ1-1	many	TGTGCCAGCAGCAAAATAAGGGGGACTGAAGCTTTCTTT	CASSKIRGTEAFF
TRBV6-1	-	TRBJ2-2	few	TGTGCCAGCAGTCCGATGCGTTCCCCCGGGGAGCTGTTTTTT	CASSPMRSPGELFF
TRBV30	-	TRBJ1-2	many	TGTGCCTGGAGTGTAAAGCGAACTAACTATGGCTACACCTTC	CAWSVKRTNYGYTF
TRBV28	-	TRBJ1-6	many	TGTGCCAGCAGTTCGAGCTCTTGGGGCCTGATTTCACCCCTCCACTTT	CASSSSSWGLISPLHF
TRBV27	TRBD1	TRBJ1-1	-	TGTGCCAGCAGTTTATTTACAGGGGCGAACACTGAAGCTTTCTTT	CASSLFTGANTEAFF